The 21 T cell receptor beta chains below all came from one sample that was sequenced in a study of technical replicates of blood from a handful of donors. Generated by immunoSEQ multiplex PCR, the TCRdb table keeps only in-frame clones and is missing some. This sample has roughly 65,000 clones; 80% to 90% occur once, and the top ten carry 4.6%. Sequenced input: PBMCs. Receptor source: a human donor in good health. Some clones in this sample may be carry-over from other donors' samples.

J is TRBJ1-2 and V is TRBV5-5; 7 bases map to TRBD1. The germline gives CDR1 SGHKS, CDR2 YYEKEE (reference sequence). The V segment lost 0 bases and the J segment 0 bases; nucleotides outside the gene matches: 8. CDR3 length: 17 residues. In nucleotides, the CDR3 is TGTGCCAGCAGCTTGGGACAGGGAATCACTTCTAACTATGGCTACACCTTC. Its translation: CASSLGQGITSNYGYTF.

The genes are TRBV30 and TRBJ2-3; 9 positions match TRBD2. The J segment lost 8 bases and the V segment lost 2 bases, leaving 11 bases of the junction unmatched. Looked up from germline, CDR1 is GTSNPN and CDR2 is SVGIG (reference sequence). This CDR3 has 15 residues. CDR3 sequence: CAWSRVAGGPGTQYF. The CDR3 DNA sequence: TGTGCCTGGAGTCGGGTGGCGGGAGGGCCTGGTACGCAGTATTTT.

This clone is a singleton in its sample. The chain joins TRBV30 to TRBJ1-6, with a possible D match to TRBD1 (6 bases). Germline CDR1 GTSNPN, CDR2 SVGIG (reference sequence). Trimming removed 4 bases from V and 9 bases from J, with 22 bases in between. The CDR3 extends over 16 amino acids. The CDR3 loop is CAWTTGGGALVSPLHF. For the CDR3, the DNA is TGTGCCTGGACCACCGGCGGGGGCGCGCTTGTTTCACCCCTCCACTTT.

The chain links TRBV9 to TRBJ1-2, with D possibly matching TRBD1 (5 bases). Germline V lookup: CDR1 SGDLS, CDR2 YYNGEE. The germline V and J ends were trimmed by 4 bases and 4 bases, with 14 bases remaining between them. The CDR3 runs to 14 residues. The CDR3 DNA follows: TGTGCCAGCAGCACGAGAGACAGAACCTATGGCTACACCTTC. Translation: CASSTRDRTYGYTF.

The rearrangement joins TRBV5-1 to TRBJ2-2; TRBD1 matches at 8 bases. From germline, CDR1 is SGHRS and CDR2 YFSETQ. V shed 3 bases, J shed 3 bases, and the junction held 16 bases outside the gene matches. The CDR3 has 19 residues. The CDR3 nucleotides are TGCGCCAGCAGCTGGGGAGACGGGACAGGCCAAAAGGACACCGGGGAGCTGTTTTTT. Translated, it gives CASSWGDGTGQKDTGELFF.

V is TRBV6-6 and J is TRBJ1-5; D remains unclear. Trimming left V 2 bases short and J 8 bases short, with 13 bases between. The CDR3 runs to 14 residues. The germline V gene encodes CDR1 MNHNY and CDR2 SVGAGI (reference sequence). The CDR3 here is CASSYPEVTEPQHF. CDR3 coding DNA: TGTGCCAGCAGTTACCCTGAAGTAACAGAGCCCCAGCATTTT.

The chain couples TRBV2 to TRBJ2-2; 11 positions agree with TRBD2. Germline values: CDR1 SNHLY, CDR2 FYNNEI. J lost 2 bases, V lost 7 bases, and 6 bases had no gene match. The CDR3 is 16 amino acids. The CDR3 here is CASKTSGSHNTGELFF. CDR3 nucleotide sequence: TGTGCCAGCAAAACTAGCGGGAGTCATAACACCGGGGAGCTGTTTTTT.

The chain is built from TRBV10-3 and TRBJ2-3; D may be TRBD2 (6 bases). Trimming stripped 0 bases from V and 4 bases from J, with 8 bases between. Germline V gives CDR1 ENHRY, CDR2 SYGVKD. The CDR3 contains 14 residues. The CDR3 bases are TGTGCCATCAGTGAGTCAGGGGAGGCAGATACGCAGTATTTT. This sequence encodes CAISESGEADTQYF.

This rearrangement joins TRBV7-9 to TRBJ2-3, with a weak D call TRBD1 (5 bases). The CDR3 runs to 13 residues. Germline CDR1 reads SEHNR; CDR2 reads FQNEAQ (reference sequence). V lost 1 base and J 8 bases, leaving 10 bases between the germline ends. The CDR3 DNA sequence: TGTGCCAGCAGCTTAGAGGGGTTAGGTACGCAGTATTTT. It encodes CASSLEGLGTQYF.

The chain links TRBV9 to TRBJ2-7; the D gene is possibly TRBD2 (6 bases). The CDR3 totals 16 residues. The germline V gene has CDR1 SGDLS and CDR2 YYNGEE. The V and J ends lost 3 bases and 6 bases respectively, with 22 bases between them. CDR3 sequence reads: CASSALTPGDFSEQYF. In DNA form, the CDR3 reads TGTGCCAGCAGCGCCCTAACCCCCGGGGACTTCAGCGAGCAGTACTTC.

The chain recombines TRBV9 with TRBJ2-7, with D possibly TRBD2 on 6 matching bases. Germline values: CDR1 SGDLS, CDR2 YYNGEE. This CDR3 is 16 amino acids long. Deletions cut 1 base from V and 6 bases from J, with 20 bases between. The chain's CDR3 is CASSVKGELAGSEQYF. The CDR3 DNA reads TGTGCCAGCAGCGTAAAGGGAGAACTAGCCGGCTCCGAGCAGTACTTC. The whole variable domain, remainder taken from reference TRBV9 and TRBJ2-7, is DSGVTQTPKHLITATGQRVTLRCSPRSGDLSVYWYQQSLDQGLQFLIQYYNGEERAKGNILERFSAQQFPDLHSELNLSSLELGDSALYFCASSVKGELAGSEQYFGPGTRLTVT.

The chain couples TRBV30 to TRBJ1-2; TRBD1 matches at 9 bases. Germline CDR1 reads GTSNPN; CDR2 reads SVGIG (reference sequence). This CDR3 spans 14 amino acids. Unmatched junction bases numbered 12, after V lost 8 bases and J lost 5 bases. CDR3: CAGSTGTGTYGYTF. CDR3 in DNA: TGTGCCGGTAGTACCGGGACAGGGACTTATGGCTACACCTTC.

The V gene is TRBV7-9, the J gene TRBJ2-3, with TRBD2 identical over 8 bases. Germline V gene data show CDR1 as SEHNR and CDR2 as FQNEAQ (reference sequence). The CDR3 is 16 amino acids. Trimming cost V 3 bases and J 4 bases; bases outside gene matches: 9. The CDR3 is CASSLGPGREADTQYF. The CDR3 region has the DNA TGTGCCAGCAGCTTGGGCCCGGGGCGGGAGGCAGATACGCAGTATTTT.

The chain is built from TRBV2 and TRBJ2-1; D gene uncertain. CDR3 length equals 17 residues. V was pared by 2 bases and J by 2 bases, with 16 bases between. Germline CDR1 reads SNHLY; CDR2 reads FYNNEI. As DNA, the CDR3 is TGTGCCAGCAGTGAAAGTCGGCAGGCCGCAACCTACAATGAGCAGTTCTTC. Its translation: CASSESRQAATYNEQFF. The full variable domain, its missing parts supplied by reference TRBV2 and TRBJ2-1, is EPEVTQTPSHQVTQMGQEVILRCVPISNHLYFYWYRQILGQKVEFLVSFYNNEISEKSEIFDDQFSVERPDGSNFTLKIRSTKLEDSAMYFCASSESRQAATYNEQFFGPGTRLTVL.

J is TRBJ1-5 and V is TRBV19, with 8 bases fitting TRBD1. The CDR3 totals 13 residues. The ends lost 6 bases at V and 5 bases at J; junction bases unmatched: 3. CDR1 LNHDA and CDR2 SQIVND come from the germline V gene (reference sequence). CDR3 region: CASSDRGDQPQHF. The DNA for the CDR3 is TGTGCCAGTAGCGACAGGGGAGATCAGCCCCAGCATTTT.

The gene calls are TRBV6-5 and TRBJ2-7; possibly TRBD2 for D (6 bases). There are 15 residues in the CDR3. Germline V gene data show CDR1 as MNHEY and CDR2 as SVGAGI. Between the trimmed V and J ends, which lost 6 bases and 7 bases, there was a span of 22 bases. CDR3 nucleotide sequence: TGTGCCAGCAGAGACTTAGCGGTTAATAGCAGGGAGCAGTACTTC. This codes for CASRDLAVNSREQYF.

This clone was counted once. The chain carries TRBV6-1 and TRBJ2-4; the match to TRBD1 covers 7 bases. The CDR3 contains 17 residues. V dropped 2 bases and J dropped 0; count of bases not matched to a gene: 7. CDR1 is MNHNS and CDR2 is SASEGT in the germline V gene. The CDR3 here is CASSEPRTGLAKNIQYF. DNA for the CDR3: TGTGCCAGCAGTGAACCTCGGACAGGTTTAGCCAAAAACATTCAGTACTTC.

V gene TRBV18 combines with J gene TRBJ1-1, with unresolved D. V dropped 3 bases and J dropped 1 base, with 12 bases sitting between them. The CDR3 consists of 15 residues. Germline V gives CDR1 KGHSH, CDR2 LQKENI. The CDR3 region is CASSPERDKNTEAFF. The DNA for the CDR3 is TGTGCCAGCTCACCTGAACGGGATAAGAACACTGAAGCTTTCTTT.

V usage is TRBV11-2 and J usage is TRBJ2-7, with 10 nucleotides matching TRBD1. This CDR3 spans 17 amino acids. From germline, CDR1 is SGHAT and CDR2 FQNNGV. The ends lost 1 base at V and 1 base at J; junction bases unmatched: 7. The CDR3 sequence is CASSLARDRGISYEQYF. The CDR3, as DNA: TGTGCCAGCAGCTTAGCGAGGGACAGGGGTATTTCCTACGAGCAGTACTTC.

The rearrangement links TRBV5-5 to TRBJ1-2, with 9 positions matching TRBD1. The CDR3 runs 15 residues. Germline CDR1 is SGHKS and CDR2 is YYEKEE (reference sequence). Trimming at V came to 4 bases and at J to 2 bases, leaving 6 bases not matched to a gene. The chain's CDR3 is CASSLNRGLNYGYTF. CDR3 nucleotides: TGTGCCAGCAGCCTGAACAGGGGGCTAAACTATGGCTACACCTTC.

V is TRBV19 and J is TRBJ1-5; 11 bases fit TRBD1. The V gene end was trimmed by 4 bases and the J gene end by 3 bases; junction bases not matched to a gene: 5. The CDR3 runs to 16 residues. Germline V lookup: CDR1 LNHDA, CDR2 SQIVND (reference sequence). The DNA for the CDR3 is TGTGCCAGTAGTACCCGGACAGGGGGCCTCAATCAGCCCCAGCATTTT. Translated: CASSTRTGGLNQPQHF.